This entry lists 23 T cell receptor beta chains sequenced from one sample in a study of shared clonotypes between healthy human individuals. The protocol was immunoSEQ multiplex PCR, while the TCRdb copy is restricted to in-frame clones and leaves out a portion. This repertoire shows fewer than 2.5 million clones, 93% found once; its top ten account for around 0.4%. The sequencing input was naive CD4+ T cells from PBMCs. The subset was: CD45RA+ positively selected. These receptor sequences come from a man between 18 and 35 years old in good health. Some clones in this sample may be carry-over from other donors' samples.

The V gene is TRBV2, the J gene TRBJ2-5; 8 bases are shared with TRBD1. The CDR3 extends over 14 amino acids. Germline CDR1 and CDR2: SNHLY and FYNNEI. J was trimmed by 5 bases and V by 5 bases; bases with no gene match: 7. The CDR3: CASSFGTGYETQYF. The CDR3, as DNA: TGTGCCAGCAGTTTCGGGACAGGTTACGAGACCCAGTACTTC.

The CDR3 here is CASSRQASGETQYF. CDR3 coding DNA: TGTGCCAGCAGCAGACAAGCTAGCGGAGAGACCCAGTACTTC. This chain links TRBV7-2 with TRBJ2-5; 7 bases align to TRBD2. This CDR3 has 14 amino acids. V lost 5 bases to trimming and J lost 4 bases; unmatched junction nucleotides: 7. Germline CDR1 SGHTA, CDR2 FQGNSA. Drawing the rest from reference TRBV7-2 and TRBJ2-5, the complete variable domain is GAGVSQSPSNKVTEKGKDVELRCDPISGHTALYWYRQSLGQGLEFLIYFQGNSAPDKSGLPSDRFSAERTGGSVSTLTIQRTQQEDSAVYLCASSRQASGETQYFGPGTRLLVL.

This rearrangement joins TRBV6-6 to TRBJ2-7; possibly TRBD1 or TRBD2 for D (5 bases each). Trimming pared 10 bases from V and 6 bases from J, leaving 19 bases between. There are 13 residues in the CDR3. Germline CDR1 MNHNY, CDR2 SVGAGI (reference sequence). The CDR3 DNA sequence: TGTGCCACCAAAAGAGGGGATAGAAGCGAGCAGTACTTC. Translated, it gives CATKRGDRSEQYF.

Notes on this clone: Other nucleotide sequences from this sample produce the same CDR3. This sequence joins TRBV5-1 and TRBJ1-4, with TRBD1 matching over 9 bases. This CDR3 spans 14 amino acids. V was clipped by 4 bases and J by 7 bases; unmatched bases: 5. From germline, CDR1 is SGHRS and CDR2 YFSETQ. The chain's CDR3 is CASSLGTGSEKLFF. Written as DNA, the CDR3 is TGCGCCAGCAGCCTCGGGACAGGGAGTGAAAAACTGTTTTTT.

V usage is TRBV19 and J usage is TRBJ2-3; D may correspond to TRBD1 or TRBD2 (5 bases each). The ends were cut back, 9 bases at V and 0 bases at J, with 19 bases in the middle. Germline CDR1 LNHDA, CDR2 SQIVND (reference sequence). The CDR3 contains 16 residues. The CDR3 sequence: CARWGRVSTSTDTQYF. In nucleotides, the CDR3 is TGTGCCAGGTGGGGACGGGTAAGTACTAGCACAGATACGCAGTATTTT.

The table lists this clone with a count of one. The CDR3 DNA reads as TGTGCCAGCAGTGCTCATTTGACACCCATACCCTACGAGCAGTACTTC. It codes for CASSAHLTPIPYEQYF. This chain connects TRBV6-1 to TRBJ2-7; D call uncertain. CDR3 length equals 16 residues. The germline V gene has CDR1 MNHNS and CDR2 SASEGT. V was clipped by 4 bases and J by 2 bases, with 18 bases between them.

This chain joins TRBV18 and TRBJ2-1; tentative D call: TRBD2 (6 bases). Germline lookup yields CDR1 KGHSH and CDR2 LQKENI. This CDR3 is built from 14 residues. The V and J ends lost 3 bases and 10 bases respectively, with 16 bases between them. The CDR3 loop reads CASSPGTRDGEQFF. DNA for the CDR3: TGTGCCAGCTCACCCGGGACTCGGGACGGAGAGCAGTTCTTC.

V usage is TRBV5-1 and J usage is TRBJ1-1; the D is unclear. Germline lookup yields CDR1 SGHRS and CDR2 YFSETQ. V dropped 5 bases and J dropped 1 base, with 9 bases sitting between them. The CDR3 sequence is 13 residues long. The CDR3 is CASRLTGNTEAFF. CDR3 coding DNA: TGCGCCAGCAGACTGACGGGGAACACTGAAGCTTTCTTT.

CDR3 in amino acids: CASSLASGRREDTQYF. The CDR3 DNA reads as TGTGCCAGCAGCTTAGCGAGCGGGAGGAGAGAAGATACGCAGTATTTT. The chain has TRBV7-2 and TRBJ2-3; 9 nucleotides align to TRBD2. Losses at the gene ends were 0 bases for V and 5 bases for J; bases not matched to a gene: 6. Germline CDR1 SGHTA, CDR2 FQGNSA. The CDR3 sequence is 16 residues long.

The CDR3 sequence is CASRPPLGSGRADTQYF. CDR3 nucleotides: TGTGCCAGCAGACCACCTCTGGGTAGCGGGAGGGCAGATACGCAGTATTTT. The chain is built from TRBV28 and TRBJ2-3, with 11 bases that match TRBD2. Germline V gene lookup returns CDR1 MDHEN and CDR2 SYDVKM. The CDR3 is 17 amino acids. J was trimmed by 4 bases and V by 6 bases; bases with no gene match: 12. The whole variable domain, remainder taken from reference TRBV28 and TRBJ2-3, is DVKVTQSSRYLVKRTGEKVFLECVQDMDHENMFWYRQDPGLGLRLIYFSYDVKMKEKGDIPEGYSVSREKKERFSLILESASTNQTSMYLCASRPPLGSGRADTQYFGPGTRLTVL.

The V call is TRBV5-1, the J call TRBJ2-7; D perhaps matches TRBD1 (6 bases). CDR3 length: 16 residues. Looked up from germline, CDR1 is SGHRS and CDR2 is YFSETQ. Trimming pared 4 bases from V and 0 bases from J, leaving 17 bases between. CDR3 sequence: CASSPDPRTDSYEQYF. The CDR3 nucleotides read TGCGCCAGCAGCCCCGATCCCCGGACAGACTCCTACGAGCAGTACTTC.

This clone showed up just a few times. The identical CDR3 is also encoded by other nucleotide sequences in the sample. V usage is TRBV5-1 and J usage is TRBJ2-5; either TRBD1 or TRBD2 may fit D (5 bases each). The V and J ends lost 1 base and 1 base respectively, with 8 bases between them. CDR1 SGHRS and CDR2 YFSETQ come from the germline V gene. CDR3 size: 14 residues. This CDR3 reads CASSLFGAQETQYF. The DNA of the CDR3 is TGCGCCAGCAGCTTGTTCGGGGCCCAAGAGACCCAGTACTTC.

In the case of this clone: This specimen includes other DNA sequences encoding the same CDR3. V is TRBV10-3 and J is TRBJ1-1; D unclear. The CDR3 has 13 amino acids. Trimming removed 3 bases from V and 4 bases from J, with 9 bases in between. Per germline, CDR1 ENHRY and CDR2 SYGVKD. In nucleotides, the CDR3 is TGTGCCATCAGTGATGGGAGAGGCACTGAAGCTTTCTTT. It is translated as CAISDGRGTEAFF.

This chain joins TRBV5-1 and TRBJ2-1; D remains ambiguous. Germline loops: CDR1 SGHRS, CDR2 YFSETQ. Trimming took off 3 bases at V and 6 bases at J, with 13 bases between the two ends. The CDR3 has 14 amino acids. The chain's CDR3 is CASSSRPATNEQFF. The CDR3 DNA reads as TGCGCCAGCAGCTCCAGACCAGCAACCAATGAGCAGTTCTTC.

The V call is TRBV19, the J call TRBJ1-5, with 7 bases fitting TRBD1. From germline, CDR1 is LNHDA and CDR2 SQIVND (reference sequence). The CDR3 spans 16 residues. The trim removed 5 bases at V and 0 bases at J, leaving 7 bases unmatched. The chain's CDR3 is CASSDRVMGSNQPQHF. In DNA form, the CDR3 reads TGTGCCAGTAGTGACAGGGTGATGGGTAGCAATCAGCCCCAGCATTTT. The whole variable domain, filled in from reference TRBV19 and TRBJ1-5, reads DGGITQSPKYLFRKEGQNVTLSCEQNLNHDAMYWYRQDPGQGLRLIYYSQIVNDFQKGDIAEGYSVSREKKESFPLTVTSAQKNPTAFYLCASSDRVMGSNQPQHFGDGTRLSIL.

The chain combines TRBV18 with TRBJ2-7; TRBD2 matches at 9 bases. V was pared by 3 bases and J by 2 bases, with 8 bases of the junction left unmatched. The CDR3 consists of 16 residues. The germline V gene has CDR1 KGHSH and CDR2 LQKENI. The CDR3 loop reads CASSPIAAGGPYEQYF. The CDR3 coding sequence is TGTGCCAGCTCACCTATTGCAGCGGGAGGTCCCTACGAGCAGTACTTC.

This chain links TRBV29-1 with TRBJ2-3, with 7 nucleotides matching TRBD2. This CDR3 comprises 14 residues. V shed 7 bases, J shed 0 bases, and the junction held 7 bases outside the gene matches. Germline loops: CDR1 SQVTM, CDR2 ANQGSEA. CDR3 in amino acids: CSGGGRSSTDTQYF. DNA for the CDR3: TGCAGCGGGGGAGGGCGGTCTAGCACAGATACGCAGTATTTT.

This chain connects TRBV6-1 to TRBJ2-7; 7 nucleotides agree with TRBD1. Germline trimming cut 7 bases from V and 2 bases from J; bases unmatched to any gene: 5. Per germline, CDR1 MNHNS and CDR2 SASEGT. There are 13 residues in the CDR3. CDR3: CASNKDRTYEQYF. The CDR3 nucleotides read TGTGCCAGCAATAAGGACAGGACCTACGAGCAGTACTTC.

The V gene is TRBV7-2, the J gene TRBJ2-2; D remains ambiguous. The germline CDR1 and CDR2 sequences are SGHTA and FQGNSA. The CDR3 has 16 residues. Trimming removed 5 bases from V and 1 base from J, with 14 bases in between. The CDR3 spells CASSARYGRNTGELFF. The CDR3 DNA is TGTGCCAGCAGCGCCCGCTACGGGCGGAACACCGGGGAGCTGTTTTTT.

The rearrangement joins TRBV14 to TRBJ2-3; TRBD2 might be the D (5 bases). Germline V gives CDR1 SGHDN, CDR2 FVKESK. Trimming removed 2 bases at V and 3 bases at J, with 12 bases between. This CDR3 has 15 residues. This CDR3 is CASSQYGGETDTQYF. CDR3 coding DNA: TGTGCCAGCAGCCAATATGGTGGGGAGACAGATACGCAGTATTTT.

This clone was seen a single time. The chain carries TRBV4-2 and TRBJ2-1; D not certain. V was pared by 0 bases and J by 6 bases, with 12 bases between. This CDR3 comprises 15 residues. The germline CDR1 and CDR2 sequences are LGHNA and YNFKEQ. CDR3: CASSQDDARANEQFF. In nucleotides, the CDR3 is TGTGCCAGCAGCCAAGATGATGCCAGAGCCAATGAGCAGTTCTTC.

This clone was observed a single time. This chain joins TRBV9 and TRBJ2-3; D not resolved. In germline, CDR1 is SGDLS, CDR2 YYNGEE. V gave up 0 bases and J gave up 7 bases, with 15 bases separating them. This CDR3 contains 15 residues. The CDR3 protein is CASSVGGPSEYTQYF. The CDR3, as DNA: TGTGCCAGCAGCGTAGGCGGACCATCTGAATATACGCAGTATTTT.

This sequence joins TRBV9 and TRBJ2-1; 9 bases line up with TRBD2. Germline V CDR1 and CDR2: SGDLS, YYNGEE. V lost 2 bases and J lost 5; bases outside the gene matches: 5. CDR3 length: 15 amino acids. The CDR3 DNA sequence: TGTGCCAGCAGCGTCGCTAGCGGGGTCCACAATGAGCAGTTCTTC. It yields the protein CASSVASGVHNEQFF.